One and the same sample provided the 22 T cell receptor beta chains below, sequenced in a study of T cell responses to AZD1222 COVID-19 vaccine. Here immunoSEQ multiplex PCR was the method, and the copy in TCRdb shows in-frame clones only, minus some. The sample has around 160,000 clones; about 93% are singletons. The material was peripheral blood, obtained on day 0 of AZD1222 vaccination. These receptors came from an adult in good health.

V and J are TRBV6-5 and TRBJ1-1, with D uncertain. Trimming shortened V by 6 bases and J by 1 base, and 6 bases separated the two germline ends. The CDR3 length is 12 residues. Germline CDR1 reads MNHEY; CDR2 reads SVGAGI. CDR3 sequence: CASRVGNTEAFF. The DNA for the CDR3 is TGTGCCAGCAGGGTCGGGAACACTGAAGCTTTCTTT.

This rearrangement joins TRBV6-2 or TRBV6-3 to TRBJ1-4; 9 nucleotides agree with TRBD1. CDR1 is MNHEY, CDR2 SVGEGT, per germline. The CDR3 is 16 amino acids. V shed 7 bases, J shed 7 bases, and the junction held 13 bases outside the gene matches. The CDR3: CASNPSWGQGGEKLFF. The CDR3 coding sequence is TGTGCCAGCAACCCCTCATGGGGACAGGGAGGTGAAAAACTGTTTTTT.

The chain combines TRBV6-2 or TRBV6-3 with TRBJ1-6, with unresolved D. This CDR3 is built from 13 residues. Trimming cost V 2 bases and J 8 bases, with 7 bases left between them. The germline CDR1 and CDR2 sequences are MNHEY and SVGEGT. The CDR3: CASSYEVDSPLHF. CDR3 coding DNA: TGTGCCAGCAGTTACGAGGTCGATTCACCCCTCCACTTT.

The J gene is TRBJ2-5, the V gene TRBV27; the match to TRBD2 covers 8 bases. V lost 5 bases and J lost 4; bases outside the gene matches: 12. The CDR3 is made up of 16 amino acids. Germline CDR1 MNHEY, CDR2 SMNVEV (reference sequence). The CDR3 nucleotides are TGTGCCAGCAGTCCCGGGGGGGGCGCGTGGACAGAGACCCAGTACTTC. Protein sequence: CASSPGGGAWTETQYF.

The chain uses TRBV18 and TRBJ1-3; D call uncertain. Germline V gene lookup returns CDR1 KGHSH and CDR2 LQKENI. Trimming removed 2 bases at V and 2 bases at J, with 13 bases between. The CDR3 loop spans 16 amino acids. The CDR3 DNA reads as TGTGCCAGCTCACCAAGATTCGCCCAGACTGGAAACACCATATATTTT. Protein: CASSPRFAQTGNTIYF.

The chain is built from TRBV29-1 and TRBJ2-1; TRBD2 might be the D (5 bases). Germline V lookup: CDR1 SQVTM, CDR2 ANQGSEA. The CDR3 is made up of 16 amino acids. V gave up 6 bases and J gave up 5 bases, with 23 bases separating them. The CDR3 spells CSVRPLVIGVNNEQFF. CDR3 DNA: TGCAGCGTACGTCCCTTGGTTATCGGGGTGAACAATGAGCAGTTCTTC.

This clone has more than one count but fewer than ten. The chain joins TRBV6-1 to TRBJ2-1; 9 bases match TRBD2. Germline V gene data show CDR1 as MNHNS and CDR2 as SASEGT. The trim removed 2 bases at V and 6 bases at J, leaving 8 bases unmatched. The CDR3 has 16 residues. Here the CDR3 DNA reads TGTGCCAGCAGTGAACAAGGGGCTAGCGGGGCCAATGAGCAGTTCTTC. It yields the protein CASSEQGASGANEQFF.

In its sample, this clone was seen once. The chain uses TRBV4-2 and TRBJ2-7; 7 nucleotides align to TRBD2. Trimming took 4 bases from V and 4 from J; bases not matched to a gene: 4. From germline, CDR1 is LGHNA and CDR2 YNFKEQ. CDR3 length: 13 residues. The CDR3 sequence: CASSLSGDYEQYF. CDR3 DNA sequence: TGTGCCAGCAGCCTGAGCGGGGATTACGAGCAGTACTTC.

This clone turned up a few times. The chain combines TRBV18 with TRBJ2-7, with a tentative D call TRBD2 (5 bases). Looked up from germline, CDR1 is KGHSH and CDR2 is LQKENI. The CDR3 is made up of 15 amino acids. Trimming removed 2 bases at V and 6 bases at J, with 17 bases between. CDR3 nucleotide sequence: TGTGCCAGCTCACCAGAGGGTAGCCCTAGGACCGAGCAGTACTTC. This gives the protein CASSPEGSPRTEQYF.

The gene calls are TRBV9 and TRBJ1-1, with a weak D call TRBD1 (5 bases). V gave up 0 bases and J gave up 7 bases, with 10 bases separating them. The CDR3 sequence is 13 residues long. CDR1 and CDR2 from the germline V gene are SGDLS and YYNGEE. The CDR3 is CASSVAGGDEAFF. In DNA, the CDR3 is TGTGCCAGCAGCGTAGCGGGAGGGGATGAAGCTTTCTTT.

The chain recombines TRBV2 with TRBJ2-1; D is tentatively TRBD1 or TRBD2 (5 bases each). Germline V gene sequence: CDR1 SNHLY, CDR2 FYNNEI. V shed 6 bases and J shed 7 bases, with 19 bases lying between them. This CDR3 region has 15 residues. This CDR3 is CASRSGTAVTNEQFF. The CDR3 region has the DNA TGTGCCAGCAGGTCCGGGACGGCGGTGACAAATGAGCAGTTCTTC. The full variable domain, its missing parts supplied by reference TRBV2 and TRBJ2-1, is EPEVTQTPSHQVTQMGQEVILRCVPISNHLYFYWYRQILGQKVEFLVSFYNNEISEKSEIFDDQFSVERPDGSNFTLKIRSTKLEDSAMYFCASRSGTAVTNEQFFGPGTRLTVL.

The chain links TRBV6-4 to TRBJ1-1; no clear D. V lost 3 bases to trimming and J lost 3 bases, with 11 bases between them. Germline V gives CDR1 MRHNA, CDR2 SNTAGT. This CDR3 has 14 amino acids. CDR3 sequence reads: CASSERPADTEAFF. The CDR3 region has the DNA TGTGCCAGCAGTGAAAGGCCAGCGGACACTGAAGCTTTCTTT.

The V call is TRBV15, the J call TRBJ1-2; 8 bases agree with TRBD1. This CDR3 is built from 16 residues. The V gene end was trimmed by 8 bases and the J gene end by 0 bases; junction bases not matched to a gene: 11. Germline CDR1 reads LNHNV; CDR2 reads YYDKDF (reference sequence). The CDR3 DNA reads TGTGCCACCGAACCGCGACAGGGGCCAGCTAACTATGGCTACACCTTC. Encoded protein: CATEPRQGPANYGYTF.

The chain joins TRBV27 to TRBJ2-7; D might be TRBD1 (5 bases). The germline CDR1 and CDR2 sequences are MNHEY and SMNVEV (reference sequence). The CDR3 runs 14 residues. V shed 5 bases and J shed 2 bases, with 13 bases lying between them. In nucleotides, the CDR3 is TGTGCCAGCAGTCCACGACAGACACCCTACGAGCAGTACTTC. This gives the protein CASSPRQTPYEQYF.

The chain joins TRBV6-6 to TRBJ2-7; the D gene is possibly TRBD1 (7 bases). CDR3 length: 15 amino acids. CDR1 is MNHNY, CDR2 SVGAGI, per germline (reference sequence). V was cut by 7 bases and J by 3 bases, with 19 bases left in between. CDR3 loop: CASTSSAGGYYEQYF. CDR3 DNA sequence: TGTGCCAGCACCTCCAGCGCAGGGGGGTACTACGAGCAGTACTTC.

V is TRBV6-5 and J is TRBJ1-2; 7 bases are a match to TRBD1. This CDR3 region has 14 residues. From germline, CDR1 is MNHEY and CDR2 SVGAGI. J lost 8 bases, V lost 0 bases, and 6 bases had no gene match. As DNA, the CDR3 is TGTGCCAGCAGTTACTCAGGGGGCGCGCAAGGCTACACCTTC. It codes for CASSYSGGAQGYTF.

The V gene is TRBV5-1, the J gene TRBJ1-4; D perhaps matches TRBD1 (5 bases). The CDR3 is 13 residues long. V gave up 4 bases and J gave up 5 bases, with 9 bases separating them. Germline lookup yields CDR1 SGHRS and CDR2 YFSETQ. CDR3 coding DNA: TGCGCCAGCAGCGATGGACAAAATGAAAAACTGTTTTTT. This gives the protein CASSDGQNEKLFF.

CDR3 sequence reads: CASSLAGGFEQFF. Written as DNA, the CDR3 is TGTGCCAGCAGTTTAGCGGGAGGTTTTGAGCAGTTCTTC. The V gene is TRBV12-3 or TRBV12-4, the J gene TRBJ2-1, with D perhaps TRBD2 (6 bases). V lost 0 bases and J 9 bases, leaving 9 bases between the germline ends. This CDR3 is built from 13 residues.

The CDR3 DNA reads TGTGCCAGCAGTTTGGGCAGGCGGAACACTGAAGCTTTCTTT. Protein product: CASSLGRRNTEAFF. The chain recombines TRBV27 with TRBJ1-1; D remains ambiguous. From germline, CDR1 is MNHEY and CDR2 SMNVEV (reference sequence). This CDR3 has 14 residues. Deletions cut 3 bases from V and 1 base from J, with 9 bases between.

The V and J genes are TRBV7-6 and TRBJ1-3; D unclear. Germline CDR1 is SGHVS and CDR2 is FNYEAQ. The CDR3 has 14 amino acids. Trimming pared 4 bases from V and 7 bases from J, leaving 14 bases between. The CDR3 loop reads CASSSSSAANTIYF. The CDR3, as DNA: TGTGCCAGCAGCTCGTCGTCCGCGGCGAACACCATATATTTT.

V gene TRBV7-3 combines with J gene TRBJ2-3; TRBD2 agrees at 9 bases. Germline loops: CDR1 SGHTA, CDR2 FQGTGA. The CDR3 totals 19 residues. Trimming removed 1 base from V and 2 bases from J; junction bases left unmatched: 13. The CDR3 region has the DNA TGTGCCAGCAGCTTAAAGAATTCTGGCGGGGGGGCCCCCACAGATACGCAGTATTTT. Its protein product is CASSLKNSGGGAPTDTQYF.

This chain uses TRBV5-1 with TRBJ2-2; TRBD2 aligns across 8 bases. Germline V CDR1 and CDR2: SGHRS, YFSETQ. The V gene end was trimmed by 4 bases and the J gene end by 2 bases; junction bases not matched to a gene: 13. The length of the CDR3 is 18 residues. The chain's CDR3 is CASSPRFAGGPNTGELFF. The DNA of the CDR3 is TGCGCCAGCAGCCCGCGGTTCGCGGGGGGCCCTAACACCGGGGAGCTGTTTTTT.